This T cell receptor (beta chain) emerged from a study of cytomegalovirus exposure and HLA in healthy donors. Sequencing used immunoSEQ multiplex PCR; TCRdb keeps in-frame clones, though not all of them. This sample carries 190,000 or so clones, around 82% of them seen once, and the ten largest clones take approximately 3%. Per germline, CDR1 MNHEY and CDR2 SVGAGI. This CDR3 is built from 11 residues. V dropped 8 bases and J dropped 4 bases, with 6 bases sitting between them. The donors belonged to the roughly 130-subject validation cohort, separate from the roughly 720-subject first cohort. The receptor was derived from a woman under 30 in good health and CMV-seropositive. The V and J genes are TRBV6-5 and TRBJ1-3, with no clear D. Sequencing input: PBMCs. The CDR3: CASLRGNTIYF. The CDR3 DNA is TGTGCCAGCCTCCGGGGAAACACCATATATTTT.